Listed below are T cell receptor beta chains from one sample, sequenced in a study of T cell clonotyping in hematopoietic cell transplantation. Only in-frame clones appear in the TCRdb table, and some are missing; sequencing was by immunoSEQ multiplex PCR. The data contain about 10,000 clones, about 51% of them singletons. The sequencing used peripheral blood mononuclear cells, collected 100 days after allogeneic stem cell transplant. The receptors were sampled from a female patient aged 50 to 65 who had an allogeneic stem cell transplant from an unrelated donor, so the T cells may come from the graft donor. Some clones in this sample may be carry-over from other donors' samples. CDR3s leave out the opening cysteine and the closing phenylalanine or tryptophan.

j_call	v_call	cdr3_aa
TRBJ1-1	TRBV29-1	SVAAGENTEAF
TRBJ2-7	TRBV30	AWSVRGAGYEQY
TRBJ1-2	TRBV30	ASYAAGYT
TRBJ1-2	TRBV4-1	ASSPQGANYGYT
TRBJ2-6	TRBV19	ASISGWGGPRSSGANVLT
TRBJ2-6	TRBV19	ASSVERGANVLT
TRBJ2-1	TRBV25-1	ASSARTAGEQF
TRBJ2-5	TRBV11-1	ASSSAEDETQY
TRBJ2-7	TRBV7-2	ASSLPIYAHRDLKVEQY
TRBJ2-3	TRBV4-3	ASSQEPLQDTQY
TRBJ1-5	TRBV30	AWSVRQGGRSNQPQH
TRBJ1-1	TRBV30	AWSGGSGAF
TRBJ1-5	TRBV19	ASMRQGWNQPQH
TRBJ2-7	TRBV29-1	SVGLAGASYEQY